This T cell receptor (beta chain) appears in the sequencing data of a study of blood T cell repertoires in COVID-19. TCRdb keeps only in-frame clones here, not all; method: immunoSEQ multiplex PCR. Of about 140,000 clones listed, roughly 79% are singletons. The germline CDR1 and CDR2 sequences are KGHDR and SFDVKD. The CDR3 sequence is 13 residues long. V gave up 8 bases and J gave up 0 bases, with 9 bases separating them. The TCR comes from a human donor in a cohort sampled during active COVID-19. V and J are TRBV24-1 and TRBJ2-5; a weak D match, TRBD1 (6 bases). The sample was peripheral blood. The CDR3 protein is CATNTGYQETQYF. CDR3 coding DNA: TGTGCCACCAATACAGGGTACCAAGAGACCCAGTACTTC.